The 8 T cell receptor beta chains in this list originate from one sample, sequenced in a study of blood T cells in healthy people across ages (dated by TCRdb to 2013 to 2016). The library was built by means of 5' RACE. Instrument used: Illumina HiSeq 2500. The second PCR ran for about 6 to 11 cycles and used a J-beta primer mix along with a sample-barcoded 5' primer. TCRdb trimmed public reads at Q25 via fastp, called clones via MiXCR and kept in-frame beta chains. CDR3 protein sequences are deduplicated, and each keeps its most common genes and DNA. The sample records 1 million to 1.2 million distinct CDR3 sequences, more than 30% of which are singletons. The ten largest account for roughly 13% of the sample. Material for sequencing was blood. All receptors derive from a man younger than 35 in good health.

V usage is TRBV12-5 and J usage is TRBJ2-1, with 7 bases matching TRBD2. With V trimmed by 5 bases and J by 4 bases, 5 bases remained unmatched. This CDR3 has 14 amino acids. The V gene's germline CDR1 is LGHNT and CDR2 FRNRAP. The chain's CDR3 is CASGGEGPYNEQFF. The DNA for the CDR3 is TGTGCTAGTGGTGGGGAGGGACCGTACAATGAGCAGTTCTTC.

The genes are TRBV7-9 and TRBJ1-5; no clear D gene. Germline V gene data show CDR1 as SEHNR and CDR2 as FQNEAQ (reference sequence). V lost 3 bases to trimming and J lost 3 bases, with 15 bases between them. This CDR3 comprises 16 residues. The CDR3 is CASSLASVSDNQPQHF. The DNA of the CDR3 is TGTGCCAGCAGCTTGGCTTCAGTCAGCGACAATCAGCCCCAGCATTTT.

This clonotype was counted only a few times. CDR3 sequence reads: CASSLSPTSMNTEAFF. The CDR3 DNA reads as TGCGCCAGCAGCTTGAGCCCAACCTCCATGAACACTGAAGCTTTCTTT. This chain links TRBV5-1 with TRBJ1-1, with D hard to call. CDR3 length: 16 residues. Germline lookup yields CDR1 SGHRS and CDR2 YFSETQ. V was shortened by 1 base and J by 0 bases, with 13 bases between the two germline ends.

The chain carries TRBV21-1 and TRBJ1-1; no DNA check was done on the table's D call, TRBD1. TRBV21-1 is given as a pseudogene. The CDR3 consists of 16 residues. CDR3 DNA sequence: TGTGCCAGCAGCAAAGTTTGGACTGGACAGGGCACCGAAGCTTTCTTT. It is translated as CASSKVWTGQGTEAFF.

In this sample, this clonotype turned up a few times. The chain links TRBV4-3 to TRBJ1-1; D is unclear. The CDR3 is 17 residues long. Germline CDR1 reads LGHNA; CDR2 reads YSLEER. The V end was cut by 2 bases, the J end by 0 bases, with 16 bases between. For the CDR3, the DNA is TGCGCCAGCAGCCAATACACATCCGGCGGGCTGAACACTGAAGCTTTCTTT. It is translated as CASSQYTSGGLNTEAFF.

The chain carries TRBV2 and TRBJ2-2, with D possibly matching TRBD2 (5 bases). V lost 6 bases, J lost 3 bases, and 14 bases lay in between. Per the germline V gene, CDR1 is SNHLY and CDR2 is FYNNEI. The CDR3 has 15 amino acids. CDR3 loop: CASRPPGIYTGELFF. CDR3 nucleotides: TGTGCCAGCAGGCCCCCCGGGATCTACACCGGGGAGCTGTTTTTT.

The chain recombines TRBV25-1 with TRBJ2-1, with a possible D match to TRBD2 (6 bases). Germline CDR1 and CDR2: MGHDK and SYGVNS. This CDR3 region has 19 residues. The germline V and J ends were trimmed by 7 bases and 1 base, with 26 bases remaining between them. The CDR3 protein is CASKGGDASRPYSYNEQFF. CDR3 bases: TGTGCCAGCAAGGGAGGTGATGCTAGCCGTCCTTATTCCTACAATGAGCAGTTCTTC.

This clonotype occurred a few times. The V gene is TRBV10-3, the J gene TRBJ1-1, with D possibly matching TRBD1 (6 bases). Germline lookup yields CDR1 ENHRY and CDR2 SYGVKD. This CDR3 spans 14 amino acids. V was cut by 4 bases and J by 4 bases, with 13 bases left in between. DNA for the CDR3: TGTGCCATCAGTGGTTCAGGGGATGGCACTGAAGCTTTCTTT. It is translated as CAISGSGDGTEAFF.